The rows below give T cell receptor beta chains drawn from one sample of a study of radiotherapy plus CTLA-4 blockade in lung cancer. Clones were sequenced by immunoSEQ multiplex PCR, and TCRdb holds only the in-frame ones, with some missing. The sample lists just over 60,000 clones; approximately 77% were seen once. Sequenced here: peripheral blood, sampled from a patient treated with radiotherapy plus ipilimumab. These receptors came from a human donor with non-small cell lung cancer who had a complete response to radiotherapy plus ipilimumab. The CDR3 runs from the conserved cysteine through the conserved F or W. A D gene is named only where the DNA matches it firmly. Where a row states a size, it is once, few, many or the class of an expanded clone; other rows omit it.

v_call	d_call	clone_size	j_call	cdr3_aa	cdr3_nt
TRBV29-1	TRBD1	once	TRBJ1-1	CSVEDRGTEAFF	TGCAGCGTCGAGGACAGGGGCACTGAAGCTTTCTTT
TRBV7-9	TRBD1	.	TRBJ2-1	CASSAGQGSFNEQFF	TGTGCCAGCAGCGCTGGACAGGGATCGTTCAATGAGCAGTTCTTC
TRBV2	TRBD1	few	TRBJ1-2	CASSDLPQGDGYTF	TGTGCCAGCAGTGACCTTCCTCAGGGGGATGGCTACACCTTC
TRBV4-2	TRBD2	.	TRBJ2-1	CASSQLAGYSYNEQFF	TGTGCCAGCAGCCAACTAGCGGGATATTCCTACAATGAGCAGTTCTTC
TRBV12-5	TRBD2	.	TRBJ2-7	CASGAPGSGGHSSYEQYF	TGTGCTAGTGGTGCCCCGGGAAGCGGGGGGCATAGCTCCTACGAGCAGTACTTC
TRBV7-7	.	.	TRBJ2-2	CASSFGGASGTGELFF	TGTGCTAGCAGCTTTGGAGGGGCCTCGGGCACCGGGGAGCTGTTTTTT
TRBV14	.	.	TRBJ1-3	CASSQDLREGNTIYF	TGTGCCAGCAGCCAAGATCTCAGGGAAGGAAACACCATATATTTT
TRBV25-1	TRBD2	.	TRBJ2-5	CASTSGGASQYF	TGTGCCAGCACCTCGGGAGGGGCATCCCAGTACTTC
TRBV7-8	.	few	TRBJ2-5	CASTQWREGRQETQYF	TGTGCCAGCACCCAGTGGCGTGAGGGGCGCCAAGAGACCCAGTACTTC
TRBV28	TRBD1	.	TRBJ1-1	CASSSGTGITEAFF	TGTGCCAGCAGTTCCGGGACAGGGATAACTGAAGCTTTCTTT
TRBV6-5	.	.	TRBJ2-1	CASSPTGRGNEQFF	TGTGCCAGCAGTCCGACGGGCCGGGGCAATGAGCAGTTCTTC
TRBV9	.	once	TRBJ2-3	CASSVSHSTDTQYF	TGTGCCAGCAGCGTATCTCATAGCACAGATACGCAGTATTTT
TRBV12-5	.	.	TRBJ1-5	CASGGGSPNQPQHF	TGTGCTAGTGGGGGGGGTAGCCCCAATCAGCCCCAGCATTTT
TRBV6-1	.	.	TRBJ2-7	CASRGMSSYEQYF	TGTGCCAGCAGGGGGATGAGCTCCTACGAGCAGTACTTC
TRBV5-8	.	.	TRBJ2-3	CASRSRTGTDTQYF	TGTGCCAGCAGGAGTCGGACAGGCACAGATACGCAGTATTTT
TRBV29-1	TRBD1	once	TRBJ2-2	CSVATGGTGELFF	TGCAGCGTTGCGACAGGGGGAACCGGGGAGCTGTTTTTT
TRBV18	TRBD1	.	TRBJ2-3	CASSFRTGVTDTQYF	TGTGCCAGCTCTTTTCGGACAGGGGTGACAGATACGCAGTATTTT
TRBV19	.	.	TRBJ2-3	CASGGRWDTDTQYF	TGTGCCAGTGGAGGACGATGGGACACAGATACGCAGTATTTT
TRBV14	.	.	TRBJ2-7	CASSQTDRVYEQYF	TGTGCCAGCAGCCAGACGGACCGAGTGTACGAGCAGTACTTC
TRBV19	TRBD1	few	TRBJ2-5	CASSIEGTGGETQYF	TGTGCCAGTAGTATAGAGGGGACAGGGGGGGAGACCCAGTACTTC
TRBV7-9	TRBD1	.	TRBJ2-5	CASSWTGVTLETQYF	TGTGCCAGCAGCTGGACAGGGGTCACGTTAGAGACCCAGTACTTC
TRBV27	TRBD1	.	TRBJ1-1	CASRRGREAFF	TGTGCCAGCAGGAGGGGGCGGGAGGCTTTCTTT
TRBV10-1	.	.	TRBJ2-1	CASSESTTSPYNEQFF	TGCGCCAGCAGTGAGTCAACGACTAGTCCTTACAATGAGCAGTTCTTC
TRBV7-2	TRBD1	once	TRBJ2-1	CASTPPGTDGNEQFF	TGTGCCAGCACCCCCCCCGGGACAGACGGCAATGAGCAGTTCTTC
TRBV28	TRBD1	.	TRBJ1-2	CASSLGRQGNGYTF	TGTGCCAGCAGTTTAGGGAGACAGGGAAATGGCTACACCTTC
TRBV6-1	TRBD1	.	TRBJ1-3	CASIWDRGPGNTIYF	TGTGCCAGCATCTGGGACAGGGGGCCCGGAAACACCATATATTTT
TRBV7-8	.	.	TRBJ2-3	CASSRDRAEQYF	TGTGCCAGCAGCCGAGACAGAGCGGAGCAGTATTTT
TRBV5-6	TRBD1	.	TRBJ2-5	CASSPTGVGETQYF	TGTGCCAGCAGCCCTACAGGGGTTGGAGAGACCCAGTACTTC
TRBV4-1	.	.	TRBJ2-3	CASSYRDGRLSTDTQYF	TGCGCCAGCAGCTATCGGGACGGTAGGCTTAGCACAGATACGCAGTATTTT
TRBV18	.	few	TRBJ2-7	CASSLQGRDEQYF	TGTGCCAGCTCCCTCCAGGGGAGGGACGAGCAGTACTTC
TRBV6-5	.	.	TRBJ1-1	CASIYVGRAFF	TGTGCCAGCATCTATGTGGGACGAGCTTTCTTT
TRBV27	.	.	TRBJ2-7	CASNPGEGYEQYF	TGTGCCAGCAACCCAGGGGAGGGGTACGAGCAGTACTTC
TRBV25-1	.	.	TRBJ1-2	CASSGPPGRQGVYGYTF	TGTGCCAGCAGTGGTCCACCGGGCCGGCAGGGAGTGTACGGCTACACCTTC
TRBV18	.	.	TRBJ1-5	CASSPGMDGNQPQHF	TGTGCCAGCTCACCGGGGATGGATGGCAATCAGCCCCAGCATTTT
TRBV7-6	.	.	TRBJ1-4	CASSLGWGEKLFF	TGTGCCAGCAGCTTAGGATGGGGGGAAAAACTGTTTTTT
TRBV18	.	.	TRBJ1-6	CASSATGQSPTPLHF	TGTGCCAGCTCAGCCACCGGACAGTCCCCCACACCCCTCCACTTT